This T cell receptor beta chain was captured in a study of shared clonotypes between healthy human individuals. On the study more broadly: Donors, aged 18 to 49, were a couple of women and three men.

This clone was seen a few times. Its antigen is currently unknown. Clones were read by immunoSEQ multiplex PCR, and TCRdb kept only the in-frame ones, dropping some. This table has about 1.1 million clones, around 78% appearing once. Study results and limitations: Naive CD4 clonotypes overlapped across a few donors at about 5.2%. Generally, naive subsets (rather than memory subsets) showed larger estimated richness.

CDR1 is MNHNS and CDR2 is SASEGT in the germline V gene. This CDR3 comprises 14 residues. V gave up 7 bases and J gave up 6 bases, with 15 bases separating them. Sequencing used memory CD4+ T cells from PBMCs. The subset here: CD45RA-negative fraction. The V gene is TRBV6-1, the J gene TRBJ1-4, with a tentative D call TRBD1 (5 bases). The sequence came from a man aged 18 to 29 in good health. Some clones in this sample may be carry-over from other donors' samples. In DNA, the CDR3 is TGTGCCAGCAAATTGAGGCGGGGGGATGAAAAACTGTTTTTT. Amino acid sequence: CASKLRRGDEKLFF.